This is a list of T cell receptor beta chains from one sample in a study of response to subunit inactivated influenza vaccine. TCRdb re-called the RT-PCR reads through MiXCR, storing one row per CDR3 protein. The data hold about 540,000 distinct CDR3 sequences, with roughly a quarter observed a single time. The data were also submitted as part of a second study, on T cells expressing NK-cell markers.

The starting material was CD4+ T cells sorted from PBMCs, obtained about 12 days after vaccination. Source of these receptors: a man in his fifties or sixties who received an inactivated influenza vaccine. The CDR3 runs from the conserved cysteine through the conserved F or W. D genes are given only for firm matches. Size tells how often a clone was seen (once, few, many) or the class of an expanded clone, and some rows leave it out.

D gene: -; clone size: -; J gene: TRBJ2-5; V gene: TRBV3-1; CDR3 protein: CASSQDWKETQYF; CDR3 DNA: TGTGCCAGCAGCCAAGACTGGAAAGAGACCCAGTACTTC
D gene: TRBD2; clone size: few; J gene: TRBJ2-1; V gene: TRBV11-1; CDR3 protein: CASSVAGEVGEQFF; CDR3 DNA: TGTGCCAGCAGCGTAGCGGGAGAGGTCGGTGAGCAGTTCTTC
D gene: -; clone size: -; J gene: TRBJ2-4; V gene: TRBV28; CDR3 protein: CASRKASTTNIQYF; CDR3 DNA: TGTGCCAGCAGAAAGGCTAGCACCACAAACATTCAGTACTTC
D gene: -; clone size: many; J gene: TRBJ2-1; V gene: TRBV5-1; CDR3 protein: CASSSTGFGDEQFF; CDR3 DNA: TGCGCCAGCAGCTCAACAGGGTTCGGAGATGAGCAGTTCTTC
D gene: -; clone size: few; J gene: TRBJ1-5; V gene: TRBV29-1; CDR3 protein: CSVGGANQPQHF; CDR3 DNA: TGCAGCGTTGGGGGGGCAAATCAGCCCCAGCATTTT
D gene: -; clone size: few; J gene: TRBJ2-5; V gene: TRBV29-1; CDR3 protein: CSVEGPGAKTQYF; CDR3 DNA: TGCAGCGTTGAAGGGCCAGGGGCCAAGACCCAGTACTTC
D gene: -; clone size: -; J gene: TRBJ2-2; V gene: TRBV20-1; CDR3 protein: CSARGDGAGELFF; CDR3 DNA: TGCAGTGCTAGAGGTGACGGAGCCGGGGAGCTGTTTTTT
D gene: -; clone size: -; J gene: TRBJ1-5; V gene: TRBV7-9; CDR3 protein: CASSATAGRGPQHF; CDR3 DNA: TGTGCCAGCAGCGCTACAGCGGGGAGGGGGCCCCAGCATTTT
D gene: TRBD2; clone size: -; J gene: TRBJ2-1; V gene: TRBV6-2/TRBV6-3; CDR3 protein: CASSYPQLAGGLYSGDNEQFF; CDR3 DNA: TGTGCCAGCAGTTACCCTCAACTAGCGGGGGGTCTCTACTCGGGGGACAATGAGCAGTTCTTC
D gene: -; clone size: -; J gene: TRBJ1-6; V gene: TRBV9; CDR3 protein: CASSVKGDNSPLHF; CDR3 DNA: TGTGCCAGCAGCGTTAAGGGGGATAATTCACCCCTCCACTTT
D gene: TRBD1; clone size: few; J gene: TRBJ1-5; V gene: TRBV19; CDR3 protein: CASSSRTGGYQPQHF; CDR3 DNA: TGTGCCAGTAGTTCTCGGACAGGGGGCTATCAGCCCCAGCATTTT
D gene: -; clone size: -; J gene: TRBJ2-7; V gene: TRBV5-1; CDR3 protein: CASSWEPQIIYEQYF; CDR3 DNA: TGCGCCAGCAGCTGGGAACCTCAAATAATCTACGAGCAGTACTTC
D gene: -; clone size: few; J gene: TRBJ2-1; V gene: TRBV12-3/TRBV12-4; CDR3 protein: CASSFPPQLTYNEQFF; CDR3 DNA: TGTGCCAGCAGTTTCCCGCCCCAGCTCACCTACAATGAGCAGTTCTTC
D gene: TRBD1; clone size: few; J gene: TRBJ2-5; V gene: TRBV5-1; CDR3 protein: CASSGLGQSQETQYF; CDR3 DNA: TGCGCCAGCAGCGGCCTGGGACAGAGCCAAGAGACCCAGTACTTC
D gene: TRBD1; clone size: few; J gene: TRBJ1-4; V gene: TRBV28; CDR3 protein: CASSFLRGGEKLFF; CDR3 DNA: TGTGCCAGCAGTTTCCTCAGGGGGGGTGAAAAACTGTTTTTT
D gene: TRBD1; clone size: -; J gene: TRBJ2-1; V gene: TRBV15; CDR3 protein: CATSTPGQGNNEQFF; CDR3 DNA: TGTGCCACCAGCACACCGGGACAGGGTAACAATGAGCAGTTCTTC
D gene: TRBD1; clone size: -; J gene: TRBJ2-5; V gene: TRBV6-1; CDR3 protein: CAGGKTGGAEETQYF; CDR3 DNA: TGTGCCGGAGGGAAGACAGGGGGCGCGGAAGAGACCCAGTACTTC
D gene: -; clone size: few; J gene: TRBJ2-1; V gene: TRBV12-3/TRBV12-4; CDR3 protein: CASSLVSWYSNEQFF; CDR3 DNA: TGTGCCAGCAGTTTAGTAAGCTGGTATAGCAATGAGCAGTTCTTC
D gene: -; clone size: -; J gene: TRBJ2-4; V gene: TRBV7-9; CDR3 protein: CASSTPIAKNIQYF; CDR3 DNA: TGTGCCAGCAGCACCCCAATAGCCAAAAACATTCAGTACTTC